Shown below are 30 T cell receptor beta chains from a single sample sequenced in a study of blood T cell repertoires in COVID-19. Produced via immunoSEQ multiplex PCR; TCRdb's table is partial and in-frame only. The table has 250,000 to 350,000 clones, 70% to 90% seen once. Sequenced material: peripheral blood. The receptor set was obtained from a woman aged 50 to 60 with active or convalescent COVID-19.

The V gene is TRBV7-2, the J gene TRBJ1-1, with 8 positions matching TRBD1. V dropped 6 bases and J dropped 1; count of bases not matched to a gene: 4. The V gene's germline CDR1 is SGHTA and CDR2 FQGNSA. The CDR3 totals 14 residues. CDR3 in amino acids: CASSRQGANTEAFF. The CDR3 DNA reads TGTGCCAGCAGTCGGCAGGGGGCGAACACTGAAGCTTTCTTT.

The V gene is TRBV5-1, the J gene TRBJ2-3; TRBD2 might be the D (6 bases). V dropped 0 bases and J dropped 3 bases, with 11 bases sitting between them. CDR3 size: 15 residues. CDR1 is SGHRS, CDR2 YFSETQ, per germline. Here the CDR3 reads CASSLDARGTDTQYF. The DNA for the CDR3 is TGCGCCAGCAGCTTGGATGCGCGGGGTACAGATACGCAGTATTTT.

The chain joins TRBV5-1 to TRBJ2-7; TRBD2 aligns across 11 bases. The length of the CDR3 is 15 residues. CDR1 SGHRS and CDR2 YFSETQ come from the germline V gene. V lost 4 bases, J lost 5 bases, and 8 bases stayed unmatched. The CDR3 loop is CASSATSGNRDEQYF. The CDR3 DNA sequence: TGCGCCAGCAGCGCGACTAGCGGGAACAGGGACGAGCAGTACTTC. Full variable domain (missing parts from reference TRBV5-1 and TRBJ2-7): KAGVTQTPRYLIKTRGQQVTLSCSPISGHRSVSWYQQTPGQGLQFLFEYFSETQRNKGNFPGRFSGRQFSNSRSEMNVSTLELGDSALYLCASSATSGNRDEQYFGPGTRLTVT.

The rearrangement links TRBV5-1 to TRBJ2-5; possibly TRBD2 for D (6 bases). Germline values: CDR1 SGHRS, CDR2 YFSETQ. Trimming cost V 4 bases and J 5 bases, with 15 bases left between them. The CDR3 totals 14 residues. CDR3: CASSTRGAPETQYF. For the CDR3, the DNA is TGCGCCAGCAGCACGCGGGGAGCGCCTGAGACCCAGTACTTC. The complete variable domain, with remaining parts taken from reference TRBV5-1 and TRBJ2-5, reads KAGVTQTPRYLIKTRGQQVTLSCSPISGHRSVSWYQQTPGQGLQFLFEYFSETQRNKGNFPGRFSGRQFSNSRSEMNVSTLELGDSALYLCASSTRGAPETQYFGPGTRLLVL.

CDR3 region: CATSARVAGSDTQYF. CDR3 bases: TGTGCCACCAGTGCGAGAGTAGCGGGGTCAGATACGCAGTATTTT. This chain joins TRBV24-1 and TRBJ2-3; 8 bases map to TRBD2. Trimming at V came to 5 bases and at J to 4 bases, leaving 7 bases not matched to a gene. Germline lookup yields CDR1 KGHDR and CDR2 SFDVKD. This CDR3 contains 15 residues.

The V and J genes are TRBV10-3 and TRBJ2-1; 12 bases line up with TRBD2. J was trimmed by 6 bases and V by 5 bases; bases with no gene match: 5. Germline-derived CDR1 and CDR2 are ENHRY and SYGVKD. This CDR3 has 15 residues. CDR3 sequence: CAISSLAGGTNEQFF. CDR3 DNA: TGTGCCATCAGTTCTCTAGCGGGAGGGACCAATGAGCAGTTCTTC.

The chain couples TRBV28 to TRBJ2-5; 10 nucleotides align to TRBD2. The germline gives CDR1 MDHEN, CDR2 SYDVKM. The CDR3 has 18 residues. Trimming cost V 5 bases and J 1 base; bases outside gene matches: 13. CDR3 sequence reads: CASSIRPTVAGGQETQYF. DNA for the CDR3: TGTGCCAGCAGTATCCGCCCGACTGTAGCGGGGGGCCAAGAGACCCAGTACTTC.

The V gene is TRBV29-1, the J gene TRBJ1-2, with 7 nucleotides matching TRBD1. With V trimmed by 1 base and J by 1 base, 9 bases remained unmatched. Germline V gene data show CDR1 as SQVTM and CDR2 as ANQGSEA. CDR3 length: 16 amino acids. CDR3 sequence (DNA): TGCAGCGTTGAAGCCCGACAGGGTTCCAATAACTATGGCTACACCTTC. This gives the protein CSVEARQGSNNYGYTF.

The chain carries TRBV3-1 (or the pseudogene TRBV3-2) and TRBJ1-6; D gene ambiguous. V lost 4 bases and J 5 bases, leaving 15 bases between the germline ends. The germline V gene encodes CDR1 LGHDT and CDR2 YNNKEL (reference sequence). The CDR3 length is 16 residues. The CDR3, as DNA: TGTGCCAGCAGCCCCAAGCTCGCGGGGAATAATTCACCCCTCCACTTT. Translated: CASSPKLAGNNSPLHF.

This chain connects TRBV28 to TRBJ1-2; no clear D gene. From germline, CDR1 is MDHEN and CDR2 SYDVKM. The CDR3 runs 19 residues. V was trimmed by 5 bases and J by 5 bases, leaving 30 bases between them. CDR3 coding DNA: TGTGCCAGCAGTCCTGCTGAGGGAGTTGGACCTTACGGGGAGTATGGCTACACCTTC. Translation: CASSPAEGVGPYGEYGYTF.

This clone has a handful of counts. CDR3 nucleotides: TGTGCCAGCAGGGTTTTAGGACGGACTAGGGGGAACACCGGGGAGCTGTTTTTT. Protein product: CASRVLGRTRGNTGELFF. The rearrangement links TRBV28 to TRBJ2-2, with 7 nucleotides matching TRBD2. CDR3 length: 18 amino acids. Germline trimming cut 6 bases from V and 1 base from J; bases unmatched to any gene: 14. Per the germline V gene, CDR1 is MDHEN and CDR2 is SYDVKM.

The chain uses TRBV3-1 (or the pseudogene TRBV3-2) and TRBJ2-1; 12 bases align to TRBD2. Germline-derived CDR1 and CDR2 are LGHDT and YNNKEL (reference sequence). This CDR3 comprises 16 residues. J gave up 8 bases and V 6 bases, and 11 bases lay outside the gene matches. Here the CDR3 DNA reads TGTGCCAGCAGTGACCAGACTAGCGGGAGTGGTTATGAGCAGTTCTTC. The encoded protein is CASSDQTSGSGYEQFF.

The V and J genes are TRBV6-2 or TRBV6-3 and TRBJ1-5, with 8 bases matching TRBD1. CDR1 is MNHEY, CDR2 SVGEGT, per germline. V dropped 4 bases and J dropped 6; count of bases not matched to a gene: 11. The CDR3 consists of 16 residues. CDR3 loop: CASSSQTGDIGQPQHF. DNA for the CDR3: TGTGCCAGCAGTTCCCAGACAGGGGATATCGGTCAGCCCCAGCATTTT.

Only one count was recorded for this clone. The rearrangement joins TRBV7-3 to TRBJ2-2; D not resolved. This CDR3 has 17 residues. Germline V CDR1 and CDR2: SGHTA, FQGTGA. Trimming took 3 bases from V and 0 from J, leaving 14 bases between them. CDR3 in amino acids: CASSLSPGRSNTGELFF. The CDR3 bases are TGTGCCAGCAGCTTGAGCCCTGGTCGATCGAACACCGGGGAGCTGTTTTTT.

This chain connects TRBV10-3 to TRBJ2-1; TRBD2 matches 14 bases. The CDR3 runs to 17 residues. Per germline, CDR1 ENHRY and CDR2 SYGVKD. Trimming removed 6 bases from V and 1 base from J; junction bases left unmatched: 5. The CDR3 sequence: CAISLTSGRASYNEQFF. CDR3 sequence (DNA): TGTGCCATCAGCTTGACTAGCGGGAGGGCTTCCTACAATGAGCAGTTCTTC.

The chain links TRBV7-2 to TRBJ1-1, with D possibly matching TRBD1 (5 bases). Germline V CDR1 and CDR2: SGHTA, FQGNSA. This CDR3 is 14 amino acids long. Trimming removed 3 bases at V and 5 bases at J, with 13 bases between. CDR3 protein: CASSLGQGKTEAFF. Here the CDR3 DNA reads TGTGCCAGCAGCTTGGGGCAGGGTAAGACTGAAGCTTTCTTT.

The CDR3 here is CASSPAGGYNEQFF. CDR3 bases: TGTGCCAGCTCACCAGCCGGGGGGTACAATGAGCAGTTCTTC. The chain is built from TRBV18 and TRBJ2-1, with TRBD2 identical over 7 bases. The V and J ends lost 2 bases and 4 bases, in that order; junction bases with no gene match: 2. The CDR3 spans 14 residues. Germline V gene sequence: CDR1 KGHSH, CDR2 LQKENI.

CDR3 residues: CASSPRTGGTFGTDTQYF. The DNA for the CDR3 is TGCGCCAGCAGCCCGCGGACAGGGGGCACGTTTGGCACAGATACGCAGTATTTT. V usage is TRBV5-1 and J usage is TRBJ2-3, with TRBD1 matching over 11 bases. Trimming removed 4 bases from V and 1 base from J; junction bases left unmatched: 11. From germline, CDR1 is SGHRS and CDR2 YFSETQ. The CDR3 loop spans 18 amino acids.

The V gene is TRBV4-3, the J gene TRBJ2-4; 10 nucleotides match TRBD1. Germline trimming cut 3 bases from V and 4 bases from J; bases unmatched to any gene: 15. This CDR3 contains 19 residues. The germline V gene encodes CDR1 LGHNA and CDR2 YSLEER. The CDR3 DNA is TGCGCCAGCAGCCAGGTTCGAGAGGGACAGGGGAGAAGGAAAAACATTCAGTACTTC. Translating it yields CASSQVREGQGRRKNIQYF.

This clone has a handful of counts. The chain couples TRBV28 to TRBJ2-1, with a tentative D call TRBD2 (6 bases). Germline lookup yields CDR1 MDHEN and CDR2 SYDVKM. V shed 2 bases and J shed 0 bases, with 8 bases lying between them. The length of the CDR3 is 15 residues. The CDR3 loop is CASSLTSFSYNEQFF. The CDR3 coding sequence is TGTGCCAGCAGTTTAACTAGCTTCTCCTACAATGAGCAGTTCTTC.

The chain carries TRBV19 and TRBJ1-1; D gene uncertain. CDR1 is LNHDA, CDR2 SQIVND, per germline (reference sequence). This CDR3 spans 14 amino acids. The V end lost 3 bases, the J end lost 0 bases, and 8 bases lay between the germline ends. Here the CDR3 reads CASSMRELNTEAFF. CDR3 bases: TGTGCCAGTAGTATGAGGGAGCTGAACACTGAAGCTTTCTTT.

The chain recombines TRBV14 with TRBJ1-4, with D possibly being TRBD1 (6 bases). The CDR3 loop spans 15 amino acids. Germline CDR1 is SGHDN and CDR2 is FVKESK. V shed 2 bases and J shed 4 bases, with 11 bases lying between them. CDR3 region: CASSQTRDNNEKLFF. CDR3 DNA: TGTGCCAGCAGCCAAACCCGGGACAATAATGAAAAACTGTTTTTT.

The chain recombines TRBV18 with TRBJ2-2; TRBD2 matches 7 bases. Germline loops: CDR1 KGHSH, CDR2 LQKENI. The CDR3 extends over 15 amino acids. Losses at the gene ends were 2 bases for V and 4 bases for J; bases not matched to a gene: 4. CDR3 in DNA: TGTGCCAGCTCACCAATGCGGGGGTCCACCGGGGAGCTGTTTTTT. Its protein product is CASSPMRGSTGELFF.

The V call is TRBV5-1, the J call TRBJ1-2; 7 bases match TRBD1. Germline V gene lookup returns CDR1 SGHRS and CDR2 YFSETQ. With 0 bases clipped from V and 4 bases from J, the junction kept 3 bases outside the gene matches. This CDR3 has 14 amino acids. The CDR3 DNA is TGCGCCAGCAGCTTGGAGACAGGGATCTATGGCTACACCTTC. This gives the protein CASSLETGIYGYTF.

The chain carries TRBV29-1 and TRBJ2-1, with TRBD2 identical over 8 bases. The germline CDR1 and CDR2 sequences are SQVTM and ANQGSEA. V lost 2 bases and J lost 10; bases outside the gene matches: 16. CDR3 length: 16 residues. The CDR3 here is CSVEILSGAPGGEQFF. CDR3 nucleotides: TGCAGCGTTGAAATTCTTAGCGGGGCCCCAGGAGGGGAGCAGTTCTTC.

This clone was counted between two and nine times. This chain uses TRBV30 with TRBJ2-2; D remains ambiguous. This CDR3 comprises 11 residues. The V gene's germline CDR1 is GTSNPN and CDR2 SVGIG (reference sequence). V lost 3 bases to trimming and J lost 7 bases, with 6 bases between them. CDR3 DNA sequence: TGTGCCTGGAGGGAGAACGGGGAGCTGTTTTTT. Translating it yields CAWRENGELFF. Drawing the rest from reference TRBV30 and TRBJ2-2, the complete variable domain is SQTIHQWPATLVQPVGSPLSLECTVEGTSNPNLYWYRQAAGRGLQLLFYSVGIGQISSEVPQNLSASRPQDRQFILSSKKLLLSDSGFYLCAWRENGELFFGEGSRLTVL.

The V and J genes are TRBV28 and TRBJ1-5; D unresolved. The CDR3 length is 13 residues. Trimming removed 3 bases from V and 0 bases from J, with 3 bases in between. Germline V gene data show CDR1 as MDHEN and CDR2 as SYDVKM. The CDR3 DNA is TGTGCCAGCAGTTTGTATAGCAATCAGCCCCAGCATTTT. The encoded protein is CASSLYSNQPQHF. The full variable domain, rest sourced from reference TRBV28 and TRBJ1-5, is DVKVTQSSRYLVKRTGEKVFLECVQDMDHENMFWYRQDPGLGLRLIYFSYDVKMKEKGDIPEGYSVSREKKERFSLILESASTNQTSMYLCASSLYSNQPQHFGDGTRLSIL.

Here the CDR3 reads CAISGDRGKGYTF. The CDR3 nucleotides read TGTGCCATCAGCGGAGACAGGGGAAAGGGCTACACCTTC. The chain links TRBV10-3 to TRBJ1-2; 8 nucleotides match TRBD1. Germline trimming cut 6 bases from V and 8 bases from J; bases unmatched to any gene: 8. Germline V gene data show CDR1 as ENHRY and CDR2 as SYGVKD. CDR3 length: 13 amino acids.

The chain is built from TRBV13 and TRBJ1-2; no clear D. CDR3 length equals 16 residues. With 4 bases removed from V and 4 bases from J, the gap between germline ends came to 19 bases. CDR1 is PRHDT and CDR2 is FYEKMQ in the germline V gene (reference sequence). Written as DNA, the CDR3 is TGTGCCAGCAGCTCTCCTCGTGTAGCTTCTGGCTATGGCTACACCTTC. Amino acid sequence: CASSSPRVASGYGYTF.

The chain uses TRBV29-1 and TRBJ2-1; 10 nucleotides agree with TRBD1. Germline lookup yields CDR1 SQVTM and CDR2 ANQGSEA. V shed 7 bases, J shed 8 bases, and the junction held 14 bases outside the gene matches. There are 15 residues in the CDR3. The DNA for the CDR3 is TGCAGCGCCCGGGTTCGGGACAGGGGTCTCTATGAGCAGTTCTTC. Its translation is CSARVRDRGLYEQFF.